The 6 T cell receptor beta chains below come from one sample, sequenced in a study of T cell repertoires in cytomegalovirus infection. TCRdb independently ran MiXCR on the reads; one entry per CDR3 protein. The sample lists approximately 470,000 distinct CDR3 sequences; roughly 42% were seen once. No antigen has been assigned to these receptors. Here the sequenced sample was cultured PBMCs, taken from culture after CMV antigen stimulation. Receptor source: a human donor in good health (CMV status not recorded). Some clones in this sample may be carry-over from other donors' samples.

This clonotype was picked up a small number of times. The V gene is TRBV19, the J gene TRBJ2-7; 11 nucleotides align to TRBD2. Germline lookup yields CDR1 LNHDA and CDR2 SQIVND (reference sequence). The CDR3 consists of 16 residues. Trimming took 3 bases from V and 5 from J; bases not matched to a gene: 9. The CDR3 DNA sequence: TGTGCCAGTAGTATCCGTTTACTAGCGGGAGTTGACGAGCAGTACTTC. Its translation is CASSIRLLAGVDEQYF.

CDR3 bases: TGTGCCAGCAGCTTCCAACCGGGACAGGGTGCCTACGAGCAGTACTTC. Its protein is CASSFQPGQGAYEQYF. The chain recombines TRBV7-9 with TRBJ2-7, with 9 bases that match TRBD1. The germline V gene has CDR1 SEHNR and CDR2 FQNEAQ (reference sequence). Trimming took 3 bases from V and 2 from J; bases not matched to a gene: 8. The CDR3 spans 16 residues.

The V and J genes are TRBV12-3 or TRBV12-4 and TRBJ2-1; no clear D gene. The CDR3 spans 12 residues. Trimming left V 0 bases short and J 9 bases short, with 6 bases between. The CDR3 sequence: CASSLAISEQFF. As DNA, the CDR3 is TGTGCCAGCAGTTTAGCCATATCTGAGCAGTTCTTC.

This clonotype was detected a few times. The chain joins TRBV18 to TRBJ2-2; D uncertain. The V end was cut by 2 bases, the J end by 3 bases, with 4 bases between. The CDR3 has 13 amino acids. Per the germline V gene, CDR1 is KGHSH and CDR2 is LQKENI. In DNA, the CDR3 is TGTGCCAGCTCACCATCGGACACCGGGGAGCTGTTTTTT. This encodes CASSPSDTGELFF.

This clonotype was counted a few times. This rearrangement joins TRBV7-2 to TRBJ2-3; 7 bases align to TRBD2. The CDR3 sequence is 15 residues long. Losses at the gene ends were 5 bases for V and 6 bases for J; bases not matched to a gene: 11. The germline V gene encodes CDR1 SGHTA and CDR2 FQGNSA. The CDR3 region is CASSLSGLRSDTQYF. The CDR3 nucleotides read TGTGCCAGCAGCCTTAGCGGGCTGAGGAGTGATACGCAGTATTTT.

This clonotype occurred a few times. The chain has TRBV7-9 and TRBJ2-7; 7 bases fit TRBD2. With 3 bases clipped from V and 2 bases from J, the junction kept 10 bases outside the gene matches. The CDR3 length is 16 residues. In germline, CDR1 is SEHNR, CDR2 FQNEAQ (reference sequence). CDR3 DNA: TGTGCCAGCAGCTTTCCTTGGACTAGGGGAACCTACGAGCAGTACTTC. Translating it yields CASSFPWTRGTYEQYF.